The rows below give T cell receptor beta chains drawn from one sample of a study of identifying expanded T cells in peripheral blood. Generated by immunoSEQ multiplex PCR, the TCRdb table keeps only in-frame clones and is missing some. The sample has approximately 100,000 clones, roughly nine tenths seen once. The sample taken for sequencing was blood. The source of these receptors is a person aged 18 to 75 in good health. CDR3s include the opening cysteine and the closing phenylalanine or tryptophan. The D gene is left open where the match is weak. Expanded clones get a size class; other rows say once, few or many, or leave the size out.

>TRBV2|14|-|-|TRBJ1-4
CASSRSGTNEKLFF
TGTGCCAGCAGTCGAAGCGGAACTAATGAAAAACTGTTTTTT
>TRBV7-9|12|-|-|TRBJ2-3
CAGEALTDTQYF
TGTGCCGGAGAAGCGCTTACAGATACGCAGTATTTT
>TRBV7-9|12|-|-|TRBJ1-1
CASSQLGGSTFF
TGTGCCAGCAGCCAACTCGGGGGCTCGACTTTCTTT
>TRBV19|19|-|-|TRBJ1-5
CASSTSGGEWLYSNQPQHF
TGTGCCAGTAGTACCAGTGGGGGAGAGTGGCTATATAGCAATCAGCCCCAGCATTTT
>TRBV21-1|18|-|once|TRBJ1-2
CATTPGEGTPPANYGYTF
TGTGCCACCACCCCTGGCGAGGGCACCCCGCCAGCTAACTATGGCTACACCTTC
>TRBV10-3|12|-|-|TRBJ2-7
CAIKGGFYEQYF
TGTGCCATCAAGGGAGGTTTCTACGAGCAGTACTTC
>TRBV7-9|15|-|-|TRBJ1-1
CASSLEQGRVTEAFF
TGTGCCAGCAGCTTAGAGCAGGGGAGGGTCACTGAAGCTTTCTTT
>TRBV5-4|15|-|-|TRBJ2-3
CASSLNQGGADTQYF
TGTGCCAGCAGCTTGAACCAGGGGGGCGCAGATACGCAGTATTTT
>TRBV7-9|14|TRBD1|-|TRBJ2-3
CARGGTGGADTQYF
TGTGCCAGAGGAGGGACAGGGGGCGCAGATACGCAGTATTTT
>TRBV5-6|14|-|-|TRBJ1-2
CASSPSHRNYGYTF
TGTGCCAGCAGCCCTAGCCACAGGAACTATGGCTACACCTTC
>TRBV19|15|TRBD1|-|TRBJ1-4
CASTSPGQGSEKLFF
TGTGCCAGTACCTCGCCGGGACAGGGTTCTGAAAAACTGTTTTTT
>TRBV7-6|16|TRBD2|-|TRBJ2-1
CASSSPGGPSSNEQFF
TGTGCCAGCAGCTCCCCGGGGGGGCCATCGAGCAATGAGCAGTTCTTC
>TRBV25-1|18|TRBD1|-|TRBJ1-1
CASSASPGQGFVNTEAFF
TGTGCCAGCAGTGCATCTCCGGGACAGGGGTTCGTGAACACTGAAGCTTTCTTT
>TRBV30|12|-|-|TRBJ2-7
CAWSPGRGEQYF
TGTGCCTGGAGTCCGGGCCGCGGCGAGCAGTACTTC
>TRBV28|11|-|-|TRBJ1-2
CATGWVEGYTF
TGTGCCACTGGATGGGTCGAGGGCTACACCTTC
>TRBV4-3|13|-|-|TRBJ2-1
CASSQTDYNEQFF
TGCGCCAGCAGCCAAACAGATTACAATGAGCAGTTCTTC
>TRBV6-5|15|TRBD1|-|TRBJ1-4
CASSFRQGRLEKLFF
TGTGCCAGCAGTTTCCGACAGGGGCGGTTGGAAAAACTGTTTTTT
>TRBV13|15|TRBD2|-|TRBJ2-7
CASSSGTSGAYEQYF
TGTGCCAGCAGCTCCGGGACTAGCGGGGCCTACGAGCAGTACTTC
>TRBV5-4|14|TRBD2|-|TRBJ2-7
CASSSTSGPYEQYF
TGTGCCAGCAGCTCGACTAGCGGCCCCTACGAGCAGTACTTC
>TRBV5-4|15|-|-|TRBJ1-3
CASSFNSSPGNTIYF
TGTGCCAGCAGCTTCAACAGTTCCCCGGGAAACACCATATATTTT
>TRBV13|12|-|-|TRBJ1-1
CASSLGRTEAFF
TGTGCCAGCAGTCTAGGTAGAACTGAAGCTTTCTTT
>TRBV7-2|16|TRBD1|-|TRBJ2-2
CASSSAGTGNTGELFF
TGTGCCAGCAGCTCCGCCGGGACAGGGAACACCGGGGAGCTGTTTTTT
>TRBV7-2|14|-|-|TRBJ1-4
CASSLGALSEKLFF
TGTGCCAGCAGCTTAGGAGCCCTTAGTGAAAAACTGTTTTTT
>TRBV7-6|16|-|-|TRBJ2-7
CASSFYRDPRLGEQYF
TGTGCCAGCAGCTTCTACAGGGATCCCCGCCTGGGGGAGCAGTACTTC
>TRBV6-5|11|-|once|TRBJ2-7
CASNGNYEQYF
TGTGCCAGCAACGGTAACTACGAGCAGTACTTC
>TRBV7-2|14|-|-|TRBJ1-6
CAIPHRDVRSPLHF
TGTGCCATCCCACATCGGGACGTAAGGTCACCCCTCCACTTT
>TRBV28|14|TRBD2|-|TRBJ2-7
CASERGQVAHEQYF
TGTGCCAGCGAGCGGGGGCAGGTAGCTCACGAGCAGTACTTC
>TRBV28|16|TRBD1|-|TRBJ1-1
CASSSHDRGLRTEAFF
TGTGCCAGCAGTTCCCACGACAGGGGGCTTAGGACTGAAGCTTTCTTT
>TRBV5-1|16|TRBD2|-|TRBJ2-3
CASSSGRGGYTDTQYF
TGCGCCAGCAGCTCTGGGCGGGGGGGTTACACAGATACGCAGTATTTT
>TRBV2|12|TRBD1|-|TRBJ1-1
CATPQGKTEAFF
TGTGCCACCCCACAGGGGAAGACTGAAGCTTTCTTT
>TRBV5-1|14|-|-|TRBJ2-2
CASSGGRNTGELFF
TGCGCCAGCAGCGGAGGCAGGAACACCGGGGAGCTGTTTTTT
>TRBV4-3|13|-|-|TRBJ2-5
CASSRVIGETQYF
TGCGCCAGCAGCCGAGTTATTGGAGAGACCCAGTACTTC
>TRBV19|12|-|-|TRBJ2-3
CASSANADTQYF
TGTGCCAGTAGTGCAAATGCAGATACGCAGTATTTT
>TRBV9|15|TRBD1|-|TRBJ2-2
CASSPRTGGTGELFF
TGTGCCAGCAGCCCTCGGACAGGGGGGACCGGGGAGCTGTTTTTT
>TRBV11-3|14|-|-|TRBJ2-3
CASSLGASTDTQYF
TGTGCCAGCAGCTTAGGGGCAAGCACAGATACGCAGTATTTT
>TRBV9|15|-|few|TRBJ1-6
CASSVDLGNSTPLHF
TGTGCCAGCAGCGTAGATCTGGGGAATTCGACACCCCTCCACTTT
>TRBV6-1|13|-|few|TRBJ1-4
CASSEAGDEKLFF
TGTGCCAGCAGTGAAGCCGGAGATGAAAAACTGTTTTTT
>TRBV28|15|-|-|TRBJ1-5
CASSLNSGSHQPQHF
TGTGCCAGCAGCCTGAACTCAGGGTCCCATCAGCCCCAGCATTTT
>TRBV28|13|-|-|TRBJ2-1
CASRSQSYNEQFF
TGTGCCAGCAGATCTCAGTCCTACAATGAGCAGTTCTTC
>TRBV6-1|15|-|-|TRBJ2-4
CASSRSTDPPDIQYF
TGTGCCAGCAGTCGCTCGACAGACCCGCCGGACATTCAGTACTTC
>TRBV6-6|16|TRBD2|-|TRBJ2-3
CASSGRRERLTDTQYF
TGTGCCAGCAGTGGGCGGCGGGAGCGTCTCACAGATACGCAGTATTTT
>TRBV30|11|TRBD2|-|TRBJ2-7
CAWSASGVMYF
TGTGCCTGGAGTGCGAGCGGGGTGATGTACTTC
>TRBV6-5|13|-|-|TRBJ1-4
CASSPLTNEKLFF
TGTGCCAGCAGTCCTTTGACTAATGAAAAACTGTTTTTT
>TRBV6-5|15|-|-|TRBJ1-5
CASSTGGVFNQPQHF
TGTGCCAGCAGTACGGGCGGGGTTTTCAATCAGCCCCAGCATTTT
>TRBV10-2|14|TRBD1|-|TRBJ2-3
CASSESRGIDTQYF
TGCGCCAGCAGTGAAAGCAGGGGGATTGATACGCAGTATTTT
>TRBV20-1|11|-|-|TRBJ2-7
CRAAGTYEQYF
TGCCGGGCGGCAGGAACTTACGAGCAGTACTTC
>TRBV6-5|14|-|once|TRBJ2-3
CASSLEGWGDTQYF
TGTGCCAGCAGTTTGGAGGGCTGGGGAGATACGCAGTATTTT
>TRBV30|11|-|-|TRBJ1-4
CALGASEKLFF
TGTGCGCTCGGGGCGTCTGAAAAACTGTTTTTT
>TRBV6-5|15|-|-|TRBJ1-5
CASSPGAGRNQPQHF
TGTGCCAGCAGCCCCGGGGCAGGGAGGAACCAGCCCCAGCATTTT
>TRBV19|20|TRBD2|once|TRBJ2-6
CASSIRPLAGGPSGANVLTF
TGTGCCAGTAGTATAAGGCCGCTAGCGGGAGGGCCTTCTGGGGCCAACGTCCTGACTTTC
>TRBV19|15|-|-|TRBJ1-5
CASSTTGKGDQPQHF
TGTGCCAGTAGTACTACAGGGAAGGGGGATCAGCCCCAGCATTTT
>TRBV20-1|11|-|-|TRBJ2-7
CSAIPSYEQYF
TGCAGTGCCATCCCCTCCTACGAGCAGTACTTC
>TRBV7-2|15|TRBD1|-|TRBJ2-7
CASSLAPGQGHEQYF
TGTGCCAGCAGCTTAGCGCCGGGACAGGGCCACGAGCAGTACTTC
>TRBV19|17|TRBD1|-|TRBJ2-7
CASSIDRRRDRVYEQYF
TGTGCCAGTAGTATAGACCGACGTCGGGACAGGGTCTACGAGCAGTACTTC